This paragraph covers one T cell receptor (beta chain) sequence. No antigen is known for it. The source of the sample is a study of beta chain features in type 1 diabetes. Study-level information: All samples yielded around 98,000,000 examined sorted cells.

CDR3 length: 13 residues. Germline CDR1 is SGHTA and CDR2 is FQGTGA. V gave up 3 bases and J gave up 4 bases, with 4 bases separating them. Study-wide results and caveats: All four CD4+ subsets from Type 1 diabetes patients carried moderately but significantly shorter TCRB CDR3s. VDJ junctions from patients with type 1 diabetes contained fewer insertions and more deletions. cDNA-based reads could over-represent cells with high TCR expression. Whatever favoring of shorter templates PCR might show would apply equally to patients and controls.

cDNA synthesis used the whole RNA isolate, giving expressed TCRB sequences. Method: immunoSEQ multiplex PCR; TCRdb's copy keeps in-frame clones and lacks some. The profile shows about 52,000 clones, roughly two fifths of them singletons. This clonotype originated in a man younger than 40 with type 1 diabetes. Input material: Tregs from blood. The chain recombines TRBV7-3 with TRBJ2-6; D ambiguous. This CDR3 reads CASSFSGANVLTF. CDR3 bases: TGTGCCAGCAGCTTCTCCGGGGCCAACGTCCTGACTTTC.